Listed below are T cell receptor beta chains from one sample, sequenced in a study of T cell responses to AZD1222 COVID-19 vaccine. Some clones are missing from TCRdb's copy, which holds only in-frame ones; the method was immunoSEQ multiplex PCR. The sample has 13,000 or so clones; under 90% are singletons. Source: peripheral blood, taken 28 days after the second AZD1222 dose. These receptors came from an adult who received the AZD1222 COVID-19 vaccine. Each CDR3 is given with its conserved first and last residue. D genes are given only for firm matches. Clone size is not always given. Where it is, it says once, few, many or a class for expanded clones.

V gene: TRBV19; clone size: few; J gene: TRBJ1-5; CDR3 length: 14; D gene: NA; CDR3 DNA: TGTGCCAGTAGTATTGAGGGTAGCAATCAGCCCCAGCATTTT; CDR3 protein: CASSIEGSNQPQHF
V gene: TRBV2; clone size: NA; J gene: TRBJ2-6; CDR3 length: 17; D gene: TRBD1; CDR3 DNA: TGTGCCAGCAGCAGCAGACAGGGGGCGGTTCTCACCAACGTCCTGACTTTC; CDR3 protein: CASSSRQGAVLTNVLTF
V gene: TRBV10-3; clone size: NA; J gene: TRBJ2-4; CDR3 length: 16; D gene: NA; CDR3 DNA: TGTGCCATCAGTGACCCTGAGGGAGCCCTCGGAAACATTCAGTACTTC; CDR3 protein: CAISDPEGALGNIQYF
V gene: TRBV15; clone size: NA; J gene: TRBJ1-2; CDR3 length: 13; D gene: TRBD1; CDR3 DNA: TGTGCCACCAGCGGGACAGGCAACTATGGCTACACCTTC; CDR3 protein: CATSGTGNYGYTF
V gene: TRBV2; clone size: NA; J gene: TRBJ1-6; CDR3 length: 15; D gene: NA; CDR3 DNA: TGTGCCAGCATTCCCACAGCGTCTGGGTTATCACCCCTCCACTTT; CDR3 protein: CASIPTASGLSPLHF
V gene: TRBV7-9; clone size: NA; J gene: TRBJ2-7; CDR3 length: 15; D gene: NA; CDR3 DNA: TGTGCCAGCAGCTTAGGATTAGGAATTACCTACGAGCAGTACTTC; CDR3 protein: CASSLGLGITYEQYF
V gene: TRBV15; clone size: once; J gene: TRBJ2-3; CDR3 length: 13; D gene: NA; CDR3 DNA: TGTGCCACCAGCAGAGATAGTGCGGATACGCAGTATTTT; CDR3 protein: CATSRDSADTQYF
V gene: TRBV30; clone size: NA; J gene: TRBJ1-2; CDR3 length: 15; D gene: TRBD1; CDR3 DNA: TGTGCCTGGAGCGGGGAGGGACAGGGGCGTGATGGCTACACCTTC; CDR3 protein: CAWSGEGQGRDGYTF
V gene: TRBV10-3; clone size: NA; J gene: TRBJ1-5; CDR3 length: 15; D gene: NA; CDR3 DNA: TGTGCCATCAGTGAGGGCAGGGGAAGCAATCAGCCCCAGCATTTT; CDR3 protein: CAISEGRGSNQPQHF
V gene: TRBV12-3/TRBV12-4; clone size: once; J gene: TRBJ2-6; CDR3 length: 13; D gene: NA; CDR3 DNA: TGTGCCAGCAGATCAAGTGGGGCCAACGTCCTGACTTTC; CDR3 protein: CASRSSGANVLTF
V gene: TRBV29-1; clone size: NA; J gene: TRBJ1-2; CDR3 length: 14; D gene: NA; CDR3 DNA: TGCAGCGTAGAGCTACGGACTTACAACTATGGCTACACCTTC; CDR3 protein: CSVELRTYNYGYTF
V gene: TRBV5-6; clone size: NA; J gene: TRBJ1-5; CDR3 length: 15; D gene: NA; CDR3 DNA: TGTGCCAGCAGCTTGAATATGGGACACAATCAGCCCCAGCATTTT; CDR3 protein: CASSLNMGHNQPQHF
V gene: TRBV7-8; clone size: NA; J gene: TRBJ2-7; CDR3 length: 18; D gene: TRBD1; CDR3 DNA: TGTGCCAGCAGCTTCGCGAGGACAGGGGGCTTGTTGGGCAACGAGCAGTACTTC; CDR3 protein: CASSFARTGGLLGNEQYF
V gene: TRBV19; clone size: NA; J gene: TRBJ1-2; CDR3 length: 13; D gene: NA; CDR3 DNA: TGTGCCAGTAGTAACTGGAACTCCTATGGCTACACCTTC; CDR3 protein: CASSNWNSYGYTF
V gene: TRBV10-3; clone size: NA; J gene: TRBJ2-1; CDR3 length: 17; D gene: TRBD2; CDR3 DNA: TGTGCCATCAGTGGGCTAGCGGGGGGTAATGGCCACAATGAGCAGTTCTTC; CDR3 protein: CAISGLAGGNGHNEQFF
V gene: TRBV28; clone size: NA; J gene: TRBJ2-1; CDR3 length: 14; D gene: TRBD2; CDR3 DNA: TGTGCCAGCAGTTTCGGCCTAGCGGGAAGTGAGCAGTTCTTC; CDR3 protein: CASSFGLAGSEQFF
V gene: TRBV10-3; clone size: NA; J gene: TRBJ1-1; CDR3 length: 14; D gene: NA; CDR3 DNA: TGTGCCATCGGGGCCTTTTGGGAAAAGGCTGAAGCTTTCTTT; CDR3 protein: CAIGAFWEKAEAFF
V gene: TRBV6-5; clone size: NA; J gene: TRBJ2-7; CDR3 length: 12; D gene: NA; CDR3 DNA: TGTGCCAGCGGGACATTTTCCTACGAGCAGTACTTC; CDR3 protein: CASGTFSYEQYF